This record covers a single T cell receptor (beta chain). Its antigen is not known. This record comes from a study of cytomegalovirus exposure and HLA in healthy donors. V was shortened by 7 bases and J by 1 base, with 16 bases between the two germline ends. There are 16 residues in the CDR3. Germline loops: CDR1 SGHAT, CDR2 FQNNGV. The primer mix had 60 Vbeta and 13 Jbeta primers. Authors' methods: Unique TCR beta chains numbered around 80 million in a later analysis, with around 11 million shared. Clones were sequenced by immunoSEQ multiplex PCR, and TCRdb holds only the in-frame ones, with some missing. V and J calls and clone size are copied from that table; D and trimming were computed from the DNA. Of some 150,000 clones detected, 76% appear once; the ten largest clones hold roughly 1.4%. Study-level points and caveats: Cytomegalovirus-associated status was assigned to 150 or so TCR beta chains. Later work found most CMV-associated TCR beta chains apparently HLA-restricted.

This clonotype was obtained from a man aged 60-69 years in good health and CMV-seronegative. The sample taken for sequencing was PBMCs. This sequence joins TRBV11-2 and TRBJ2-2, with D maybe TRBD1 (6 bases). CDR3: CASTLRGQLNTGELFF. CDR3 bases: TGTGCCAGCACCCTAAGGGGACAACTGAACACCGGGGAGCTGTTTTTT.